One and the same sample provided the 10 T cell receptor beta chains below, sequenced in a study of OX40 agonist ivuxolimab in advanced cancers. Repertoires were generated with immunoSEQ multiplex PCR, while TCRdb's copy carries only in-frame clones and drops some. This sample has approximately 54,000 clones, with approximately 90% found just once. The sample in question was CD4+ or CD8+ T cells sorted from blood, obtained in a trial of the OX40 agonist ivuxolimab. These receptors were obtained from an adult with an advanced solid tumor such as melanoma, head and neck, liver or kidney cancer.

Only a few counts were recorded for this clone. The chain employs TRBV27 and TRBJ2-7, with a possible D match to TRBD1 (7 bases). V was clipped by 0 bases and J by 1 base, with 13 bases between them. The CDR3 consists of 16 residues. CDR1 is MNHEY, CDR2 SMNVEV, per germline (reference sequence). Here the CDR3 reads CASSLSGGGMSYEQYF. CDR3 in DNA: TGTGCCAGCAGTTTATCAGGAGGGGGCATGTCCTACGAGCAGTACTTC.

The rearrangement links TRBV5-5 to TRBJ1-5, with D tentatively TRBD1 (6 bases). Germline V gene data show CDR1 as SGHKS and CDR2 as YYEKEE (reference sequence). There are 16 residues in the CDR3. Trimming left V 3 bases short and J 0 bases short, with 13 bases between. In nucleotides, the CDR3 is TGTGCCAGCAGCTCGACAGGCCGATATAGCAATCAGCCCCAGCATTTT. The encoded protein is CASSSTGRYSNQPQHF. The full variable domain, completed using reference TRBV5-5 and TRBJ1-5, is DAGVTQSPTHLIKTRGQQVTLRCSPISGHKSVSWYQQVLGQGPQFIFQYYEKEERGRGNFPDRFSARQFPNYSSELNVNALLLGDSALYLCASSSTGRYSNQPQHFGDGTRLSIL.

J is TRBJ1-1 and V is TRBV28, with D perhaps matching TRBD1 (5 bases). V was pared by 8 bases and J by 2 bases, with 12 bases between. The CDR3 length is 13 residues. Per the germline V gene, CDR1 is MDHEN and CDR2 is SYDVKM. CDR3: CASSPGVNTEAFF. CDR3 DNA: TGTGCCAGCTCCCCGGGGGTTAACACTGAAGCTTTCTTT.

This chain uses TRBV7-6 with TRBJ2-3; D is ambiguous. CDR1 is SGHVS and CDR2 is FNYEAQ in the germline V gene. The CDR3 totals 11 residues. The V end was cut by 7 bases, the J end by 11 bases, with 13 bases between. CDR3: CASTLWGEQYF. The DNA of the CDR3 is TGTGCCAGCACCTTGTGGGGTGAGCAGTATTTT. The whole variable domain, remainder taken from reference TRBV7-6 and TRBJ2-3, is GAGVSQSPRYKVTKRGQDVALRCDPISGHVSLYWYRQALGQGPEFLTYFNYEAQQDKSGLPNDRFSAERPEGSISTLTIQRTEQRDSAMYRCASTLWGEQYFGPGTRLTVL.

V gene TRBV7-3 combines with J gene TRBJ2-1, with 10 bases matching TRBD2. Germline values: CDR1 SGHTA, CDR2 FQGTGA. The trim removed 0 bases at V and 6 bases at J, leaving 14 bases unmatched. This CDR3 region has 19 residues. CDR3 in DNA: TGTGCCAGCAGCTTAACGTTGGGAGTCGATCCTAGCGGGAGCAATGAGCAGTTCTTC. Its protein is CASSLTLGVDPSGSNEQFF.

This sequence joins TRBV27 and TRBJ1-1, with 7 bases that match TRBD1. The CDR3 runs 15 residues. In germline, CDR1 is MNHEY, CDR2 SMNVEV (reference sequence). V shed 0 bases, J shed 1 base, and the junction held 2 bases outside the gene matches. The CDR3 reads CASSLSQGGNTEAFF. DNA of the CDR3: TGTGCCAGCAGTTTATCGCAGGGGGGGAACACTGAAGCTTTCTTT.

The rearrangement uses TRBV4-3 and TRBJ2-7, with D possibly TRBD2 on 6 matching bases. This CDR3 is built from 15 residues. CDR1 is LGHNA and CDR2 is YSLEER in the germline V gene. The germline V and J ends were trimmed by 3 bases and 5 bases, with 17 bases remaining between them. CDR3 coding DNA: TGCGCCAGCAGCCACCTTTACGGGGGAGTAAACGAGCAGTACTTC. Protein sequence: CASSHLYGGVNEQYF.

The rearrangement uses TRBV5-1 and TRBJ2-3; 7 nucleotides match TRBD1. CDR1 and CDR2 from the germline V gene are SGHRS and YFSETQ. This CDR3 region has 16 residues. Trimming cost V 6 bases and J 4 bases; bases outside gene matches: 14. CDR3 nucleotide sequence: TGCGCCAGCACTGGGAGACAGGGACGCTGGGCAGATACGCAGTATTTT. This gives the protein CASTGRQGRWADTQYF.

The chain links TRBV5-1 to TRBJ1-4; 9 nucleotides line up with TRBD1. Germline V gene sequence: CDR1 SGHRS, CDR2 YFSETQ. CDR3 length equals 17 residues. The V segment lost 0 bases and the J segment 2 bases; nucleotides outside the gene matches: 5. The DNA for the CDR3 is TGCGCCAGCAGCTTGGCGACAGGGGGACGGACTAATGAAAAACTGTTTTTT. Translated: CASSLATGGRTNEKLFF.

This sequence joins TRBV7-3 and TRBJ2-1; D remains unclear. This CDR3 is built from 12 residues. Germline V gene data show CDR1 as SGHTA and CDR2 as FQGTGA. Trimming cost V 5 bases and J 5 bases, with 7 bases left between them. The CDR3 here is CASSLLDNEQFF. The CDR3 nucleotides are TGTGCCAGCAGCCTCCTGGACAATGAGCAGTTCTTC.